One sample yielded the 17 T cell receptor beta chains listed below, sequenced in a study of blood T cell repertoires in COVID-19. The repertoire was sequenced with immunoSEQ multiplex PCR; TCRdb's copy has only in-frame clones and lacks some. The table includes around 190,000 clones, roughly 80% detected once. The specimen sequenced was peripheral blood. These receptors were collected from a woman aged 45-59 years with acute or convalescent COVID-19.

This chain links TRBV11-2 with TRBJ1-2; unclear D gene. Trimming removed 1 base at V and 5 bases at J, with 8 bases between. The germline CDR1 and CDR2 sequences are SGHAT and FQNNGV. CDR3 length: 13 residues. CDR3 DNA sequence: TGTGCCAGCAGCTTAGGCGGAGTATATGGCTACACCTTC. This codes for CASSLGGVYGYTF.

The chain carries TRBV10-1 and TRBJ2-7; a weak D match, TRBD1 (5 bases). Between the trimmed V and J ends, which lost 9 bases and 3 bases, there was a span of 12 bases. Looked up from germline, CDR1 is WNHNN and CDR2 is SYGVQD (reference sequence). CDR3 length: 12 amino acids. CDR3 sequence reads: CARSLRVYEQYF. The CDR3 DNA reads TGCGCCAGGAGTCTCAGGGTCTACGAGCAGTACTTC.

Only one count was recorded for this clone. A clone one base away is much larger, so this may be a read error. The sample carries other DNA sequences with the same CDR3. The rearrangement uses TRBV18 and TRBJ1-1, with TRBD1 matching 7 bases. There are 14 residues in the CDR3. Germline trimming cut 3 bases from V and 1 base from J; bases unmatched to any gene: 2. Germline V gives CDR1 KGHSH, CDR2 LQKENI. CDR3 sequence: CASSPDRKNTEAFF. The DNA of the CDR3 is TGTGCCAGCTCACCGGACAGGAAGAACACTGAAGCTTTCTTT.

This clone was counted a few times. The chain links TRBV6-2 or TRBV6-3 to TRBJ2-1; 7 bases are a match to TRBD1. J was trimmed by 2 bases and V by 6 bases; bases with no gene match: 7. CDR3 size: 15 residues. Germline-derived CDR1 and CDR2 are MNHEY and SVGEGT. The CDR3 reads CASSPRGGPYNEQFF. The CDR3 region has the DNA TGTGCCAGCAGCCCGCGAGGGGGCCCCTACAATGAGCAGTTCTTC.

The chain employs TRBV19 and TRBJ2-1, with TRBD2 matching over 9 bases. Germline V gene data show CDR1 as LNHDA and CDR2 as SQIVND (reference sequence). This CDR3 is built from 15 residues. V trimming: 9 bases; J trimming: 0 bases; junction bases outside the gene matches: 6. CDR3 bases: TGTGCCAGCCGACTAGCGGCCTCCTCCTACAATGAGCAGTTCTTC. This codes for CASRLAASSYNEQFF.

V is TRBV28 and J is TRBJ1-2, with 11 bases aligning to TRBD1. Trimming at V came to 3 bases and at J to 4 bases, leaving 4 bases not matched to a gene. Germline V CDR1 and CDR2: MDHEN, SYDVKM. There are 15 residues in the CDR3. CDR3 loop: CASSFRDRGFYGYTF. The DNA of the CDR3 is TGTGCCAGCAGTTTCCGGGACAGGGGGTTCTATGGCTACACCTTC.

This clone was seen only a few times. The gene calls are TRBV3-1 (or the pseudogene TRBV3-2) and TRBJ1-5; D is possibly TRBD1 (6 bases). CDR1 and CDR2 from the germline V gene are LGHDT and YNNKEL (reference sequence). The CDR3 is 13 amino acids. Trimming shortened V by 1 base and J by 7 bases, and 8 bases separated the two germline ends. Written as DNA, the CDR3 is TGTGCCAGCAGCCAAGTGGGGGCCCAGCCCCAGCATTTT. Protein product: CASSQVGAQPQHF.

The chain has TRBV19 and TRBJ2-7; D might be TRBD1 (6 bases). CDR3 size: 13 residues. Germline lookup yields CDR1 LNHDA and CDR2 SQIVND (reference sequence). Trimming cost V 4 bases and J 3 bases, with 10 bases left between them. CDR3 coding DNA: TGTGCCAGTAGTACACAGGGTTTCTACGAGCAGTACTTC. Its protein is CASSTQGFYEQYF.

The V and J genes are TRBV30 and TRBJ2-5; 10 bases line up with TRBD2. CDR3 size: 16 residues. Losses at the gene ends were 4 bases for V and 1 base for J; bases not matched to a gene: 9. The germline V gene encodes CDR1 GTSNPN and CDR2 SVGIG (reference sequence). The CDR3 DNA sequence: TGTGCCTGGACACGGGGCCAGCGGGGGGGCCAAGAGACCCAGTACTTC. Its translation is CAWTRGQRGGQETQYF.

The chain employs TRBV7-9 and TRBJ2-2; tentative D call: TRBD1 (5 bases). The CDR3 runs to 19 residues. Germline CDR1 SEHNR, CDR2 FQNEAQ (reference sequence). The V and J ends lost 5 bases and 1 base respectively, with 23 bases between them. The CDR3 coding sequence is TGTGCCAGCAGCCCCGCCTTGGGGCAAAGGGTAGTGAACACCGGGGAGCTGTTTTTT. Its translation: CASSPALGQRVVNTGELFF.

V usage is TRBV27 and J usage is TRBJ2-7, with D perhaps matching TRBD1 (6 bases). Germline lookup yields CDR1 MNHEY and CDR2 SMNVEV (reference sequence). Trimming took off 0 bases at V and 1 base at J, with 10 bases between the two ends. The CDR3 has 15 amino acids. DNA of the CDR3: TGTGCCAGCAGTTTATCGGGACACGATTCCTACGAGCAGTACTTC. It specifies CASSLSGHDSYEQYF.

This clone has just one count. The chain joins TRBV6-5 to TRBJ2-7; TRBD2 aligns across 9 bases. Germline CDR1 and CDR2: MNHEY and SVGAGI. V shed 0 bases, J shed 5 bases, and the junction held 8 bases outside the gene matches. The CDR3 runs to 16 residues. DNA of the CDR3: TGTGCCAGCAGTTACTCGGGTCTTAGCGGGGGTGACGAGCAGTACTTC. Its protein is CASSYSGLSGGDEQYF.

This clone was recorded once. This sequence joins TRBV9 and TRBJ1-5; 7 positions match TRBD1. This CDR3 has 15 residues. The germline gives CDR1 SGDLS, CDR2 YYNGEE. V lost 3 bases and J lost 0; bases outside the gene matches: 3. CDR3 residues: CASSAGQISNQPQHF. CDR3 coding DNA: TGTGCCAGCAGCGCGGGACAGATTAGCAATCAGCCCCAGCATTTT.

The chain couples TRBV25-1 to TRBJ1-2; 10 bases align to TRBD1. Looked up from germline, CDR1 is MGHDK and CDR2 is SYGVNS. The CDR3 covers 14 residues. J lost 4 bases, V lost 5 bases, and 4 bases had no gene match. CDR3 loop: CASSLTGGSYGYTF. CDR3 nucleotides: TGTGCCAGCAGTCTGACAGGGGGCAGCTATGGCTACACCTTC.

This rearrangement joins TRBV21-1 to TRBJ1-5. TRBV21-1 is classified as a pseudogene. The CDR3 loop spans 18 amino acids. This CDR3 reads CASSKVWVGLVSNQPQHF. In DNA form, the CDR3 reads TGTGCCAGCAGCAAAGTCTGGGTAGGACTAGTTAGCAATCAGCCCCAGCATTTT.

This chain connects TRBV15 to TRBJ1-4, with TRBD1 identical over 10 bases. The ends lost 3 bases at V and 8 bases at J; junction bases unmatched: 12. This CDR3 region has 17 residues. Germline CDR1 LNHNV, CDR2 YYDKDF (reference sequence). CDR3 region: CATSRKSPGQGREKLFF. CDR3 nucleotide sequence: TGTGCCACCAGCAGGAAGAGCCCGGGACAGGGGAGAGAAAAACTGTTTTTT.

The V call is TRBV9, the J call TRBJ2-1, with 7 bases that match TRBD1. The V and J ends lost 2 bases and 4 bases, in that order; junction bases with no gene match: 18. The CDR3 contains 19 residues. Germline lookup yields CDR1 SGDLS and CDR2 YYNGEE. This CDR3 reads CASSVMISPPGTVYNEQFF. In nucleotides, the CDR3 is TGTGCCAGCAGCGTCATGATATCGCCGCCCGGGACAGTATACAATGAGCAGTTCTTC.